This TCR beta chain was documented in a study of beta chain features in type 1 diabetes. Study details: Age, gender and cell yields were similar between patients and healthy donors.

Expressed TCRB transcripts were sequenced, since all the RNA that had been isolated was reverse transcribed. Sequenced by immunoSEQ multiplex PCR; TCRdb stores in-frame clones only, minus some. Altogether fewer than 900,000 clones are present, 15% to 20% being singletons, with the ten largest covering around 0.02%. General study results and limits: It was among patients, rather than healthy donors, that naive, central memory and Treg TCRB repertoires appeared more similar. Lower insertion and higher deletion counts appeared at VDJ junctions in type 1 diabetes patients.

This clone was counted a few times. Its antigen is as yet unknown. The ends lost 2 bases at V and 3 bases at J; junction bases unmatched: 4. This CDR3 has 14 residues. Germline V gene sequence: CDR1 MNHNY, CDR2 SVGAGI (reference sequence). A CD45RO/CCR7/CD25/CD127/CD95/CD27 panel sorted naive, central memory, regulatory and stem cell-like memory CD4+ cells. Sample: naive CD4+ T cells from blood. V usage is TRBV6-6 and J usage is TRBJ2-7; 7 nucleotides align to TRBD1. The receptor comes from a woman aged 18-30 years in good health. The CDR3 DNA reads TGTGCCAGCAGTTACCGACAGGGATACTACGAGCAGTACTTC. Protein sequence: CASSYRQGYYEQYF.